What follows describes a single TCR beta chain. Its target is not known. TCRdb's copy holds only in-frame clones and misses some; the assay was immunoSEQ multiplex PCR. The repertoire includes about 45,000 clones, roughly 72% of them detected once, and around 7% sits in the top ten. These data are taken from a study of vaccination effects on CD4 cells after COVID-19. Having been cultured for less than 12 days, the cells underwent CD4+ T cell isolation. Vaccination of participants consisted of two doses of either the BNT162b2 or mRNA-1273 vaccine. According to the study, vaccine recipients showed no prior SARS-CoV-2 infection and negative nucleocapsid antibodies. The length of the CDR3 is 11 residues. Trimming took 7 bases from V and 16 from J; bases not matched to a gene: 8. Per germline, CDR1 MDHEN and CDR2 SYDVKM.

Here the sequenced sample was CD4+ T cells from PBMCs cultured without peptide, taken after COVID-19 vaccination. This clonotype was obtained from a human donor who received a COVID-19 vaccine. This chain links TRBV28 with TRBJ2-4, with 9 bases matching TRBD2. The CDR3 bases are TGTGCCAGCACCCCCGGGACTAGCTTCTACTTC. This translates into CASTPGTSFYF.